The TCR beta chain under discussion was sequenced for a study of blood T cells in healthy people across ages. Study outcomes and limitations: More naive CD4+ cells and higher diversity were found in long-lived than in aged donors. Older individuals had lower TCR beta diversity per million T cells (the decline was roughly linear).

CDR3 length: 14 residues. Germline V gene sequence: CDR1 SEHNR, CDR2 FQNEAQ (reference sequence). Trimming stripped 3 bases from V and 4 bases from J, with 13 bases between. Turning to this clonotype: Its antigen is as yet unknown.

Primers used in a second PCR of roughly 7 to 11 cycles were a sample-barcoded 5' primer and a J-beta primer mix. From the 5' RACE reads, TCRdb called clonotypes with MiXCR, one entry per CDR3 protein. The sample holds about 640,000 distinct CDR3 sequences, about 30% seen once. The receptor was derived from a woman older than 75 in good health. Sequencing was performed on blood. The genes are TRBV7-9 and TRBJ2-7, with a tentative D call TRBD1 (6 bases). The CDR3 DNA sequence: TGTGCCAGCAGCTTTACCTCGGACAGATACGAGCAGTACTTC. Amino acids: CASSFTSDRYEQYF.